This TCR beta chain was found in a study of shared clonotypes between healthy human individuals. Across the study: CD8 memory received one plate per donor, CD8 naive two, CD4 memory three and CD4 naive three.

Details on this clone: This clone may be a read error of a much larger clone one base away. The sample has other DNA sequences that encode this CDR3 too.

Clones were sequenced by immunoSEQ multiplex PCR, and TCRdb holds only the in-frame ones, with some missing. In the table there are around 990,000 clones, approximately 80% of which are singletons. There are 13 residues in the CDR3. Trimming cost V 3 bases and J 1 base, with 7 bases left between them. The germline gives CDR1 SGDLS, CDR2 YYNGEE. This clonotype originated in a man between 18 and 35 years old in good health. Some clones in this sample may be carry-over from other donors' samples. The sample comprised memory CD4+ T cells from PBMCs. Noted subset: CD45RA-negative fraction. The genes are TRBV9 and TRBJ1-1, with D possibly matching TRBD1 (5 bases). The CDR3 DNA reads TGTGCCAGCAGCGCGACAGCGAACACTGAAGCTTTCTTT. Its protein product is CASSATANTEAFF.